A selection of T cell receptor beta chains follows, all from one sample in a study of breast tumors, draining lymph nodes, adjacent tissues. TCRdb analysed the multiplex PCR reads with MiXCR anew, one entry per CDR3 protein. This sample has 150,000 to 200,000 distinct CDR3 sequences, with approximately 30% found just once. Input material: axillary lymph node tissue. These receptors originate from a female donor with breast cancer. Some clones in this sample may be carry-over from other donors' samples. Both conserved end residues are part of each CDR3. A D gene is named only where the DNA matches it firmly. The size field is filled for only some rows; it gives once, few, many or a size class.

D gene,clone size,J gene,V gene,CDR3 DNA,CDR3 protein
-,many,TRBJ1-5,TRBV6-1,TGTGCCAGCAGTGAAAGAGGGGAGTTGAAGCCCCAGCATTTT,CASSERGELKPQHF
-,many,TRBJ1-4,TRBV20-1,TGCAGTGCTAGAGACCCGTTTGAAGGAGGCGGTGAAAAACTGTTTTTT,CSARDPFEGGGEKLFF
TRBD1,few,TRBJ1-2,TRBV6-1,TGTGCCAGCAAGCGGTCCCGGGACAGGGGTTATGGCTACACCTTC,CASKRSRDRGYGYTF
-,-,TRBJ2-4,TRBV6-5,TGTGCCAGCAGCCCACAGGGCGGGCTAGCCAAAAACATTCAGTACTTC,CASSPQGGLAKNIQYF
-,many,TRBJ2-3,TRBV20-1,TGCAGTGCGCCGGGTCCTAGCACAGATACGCAGTATTTT,CSAPGPSTDTQYF
TRBD2,many,TRBJ2-7,TRBV6-5,TGTGCCAGCAGTTACCGACTAGCGGGAACCTACGAGCAGTACTTC,CASSYRLAGTYEQYF
TRBD2,many,TRBJ2-7,TRBV7-2,TGTGCCAGCAGCTTTCTTAGCGGGGGTGGCTCCTACGAGCAGTACTTC,CASSFLSGGGSYEQYF
-,few,TRBJ2-4,TRBV6-5,TGTGCCAGCCGTGGGTGGTCGTCCATTCAGTACTTC,CASRGWSSIQYF
-,many,TRBJ1-3,TRBV24-1,TGTGCCACCAGTGATTATGCAGGAAACACCATATATTTT,CATSDYAGNTIYF
-,many,TRBJ1-4,TRBV6-5,TGTGCCAGCAGCGGCAGGACGTTGAATGAGGGAAAACTGTTTTTT,CASSGRTLNEGKLFF
TRBD1,-,TRBJ2-5,TRBV19,TGTGCCAGTAGTTCAAACAGGGGGGTCCAAGAGGCCCAGTGCTTC,CASSSNRGVQEAQCF